This T cell receptor beta chain was retrieved from a study of yellow fever vaccine responses in identical twins. TCRdb re-derived calls from the RT-PCR reads in MiXCR, one entry per CDR3 protein. The sample lists about 16,000 distinct CDR3 sequences, roughly 80% occurring once. This CDR3 contains 15 residues. Germline lookup yields CDR1 SGHTA and CDR2 FQGTGA. V was clipped by 1 base and J by 8 bases; unmatched bases: 7. Note on this clonotype: Its antigen is not identified.

Overall study results and limits: Twins reportedly had a vaccine T cell response that seemed partly convergent, partly personalized.

The sequence was obtained from a woman aged 18-29 years who received the yellow fever vaccine. The chain employs TRBV7-3 and TRBJ2-1; 8 bases are shared with TRBD2. Sequenced here: T cells from blood (PBMCs), unsorted or a sorted subset (not recorded which), sampled before or after yellow fever vaccination (not recorded which). The CDR3 DNA follows: TGTGCCAGCAGCTTAATCGGGGGGGGTTGGGATGAGCAGTTCTTC. It yields the protein CASSLIGGGWDEQFF. The full variable domain, with the rest looked up from reference TRBV7-3 and TRBJ2-1, is GAGVSQTPSNKVTEKGKYVELRCDPISGHTALYWYRQSLGQGPEFLIYFQGTGAADDSGLPNDRFFAVRPEGSVSTLKIQRTERGDSAVYLCASSLIGGGWDEQFFGPGTRLTVL.